The T cell receptor beta chain under discussion was sequenced for a study of graft-versus-host responses after intestinal transplantation. Background on the study: Anti-thymocyte globulin induction preceded 2 to 4 years of tacrolimus and steroid maintenance in all recipients. Findings of the study overall: Early post-transplant HvG declines tracked with peak circulating GvH clone levels.

Details on this clone: Its antigen remains unidentified.

The CDR3 covers 13 residues. Per germline, CDR1 SGHNT and CDR2 YENEEA. Trimming took off 1 base at V and 3 bases at J, with 3 bases between the two ends. Assay used: immunoSEQ multiplex PCR; TCRdb lists only in-frame clones, some missing. The sample carries 130,000 or so clones, approximately 94% recorded once. This receptor was taken from a human donor who received an intestinal transplant. The source was unstimulated CD4+ T cells sorted from spleen or lymph node cells, collected before intestinal transplant. This chain uses TRBV11-3 with TRBJ1-4; D gene uncertain. DNA for the CDR3: TGTGCCAGCAGCTTAGGGGCTAATGAAAAACTGTTTTTT. It is translated as CASSLGANEKLFF.